This TCR beta chain was observed in a study of molecular identifiers for immune sequencing clone quantification. This CDR3 has 16 residues. V lost 0 bases and J 4 bases, leaving 15 bases between the germline ends. CDR1 LGHNA and CDR2 YSLEER come from the germline V gene. From the PCR reads, TCRdb called clonotypes with MiXCR, one entry per CDR3 protein. Here the sample spans about 630,000 distinct CDR3 sequences, around 25% being singletons. The sequence came from a human donor in good health. Some libraries in this study had Jurkat cell RNA spiked in. This chain joins TRBV4-3 and TRBJ1-2, with D tentatively TRBD1 (5 bases). The sequenced sample was naive CD8+ T cells from blood, with Jurkat cell RNA spiked in. As to subset: FACS-sorted CD8+CD4-CCR7+CD45RA+ naive T cells. CDR3 in DNA: TGCGCCAGCAGCCAAGAGAGGGGAGGGTTCAGCTATGGCTACACCTTC. As protein: CASSQERGGFSYGYTF.